This T cell receptor (beta chain) was recovered during a study of molecular identifiers for immune sequencing clone quantification. Background on the study: Replicate runs used RNA from about 20,000 or 100,000 naive CD8 cells, which was split five ways into aliquots, and four of those aliquots were then sequenced. Overall study results and limits: Spiked-in Jurkat TCR RNA corresponding to one cell was reported as detectable against more than 950,000 naive cells.

As regards this clonotype: Its antigen is unknown.

CD8+CD4-CCR7+CD45RA+ cells were sorted as naive CD8 T cells. Making the bulk TCR libraries relied on previously described methods and listed TCR primers. TCRdb fed the PCR reads into MiXCR, producing one record per CDR3 protein. Of more than 550,000 distinct CDR3 sequences in the sample, 25% were seen once. CDR3 size: 13 residues. CDR1 and CDR2 from the germline V gene are SQVTM and ANQGSEA. The sequenced material came from naive CD8+ T cells from blood, with Jurkat cell RNA spiked in. The subset was: FACS-sorted CD8+CD4-CCR7+CD45RA+ naive T cells. The rearrangement uses TRBV29-1 and TRBJ1-1, with TRBD1 as a possible D gene (5 bases). The sequence was obtained from a human donor in good health. Some libraries in this study had Jurkat cell RNA spiked in. The CDR3 region is CRVSRGDFSGAFF. CDR3 coding DNA: TGCAGGGTGTCGAGAGGGGATTTTTCTGGAGCTTTCTTT.